A single TCR beta chain is shown here with its context. These data are taken from a study of immune characterization of retroperitoneal liposarcoma. TCRdb independently ran MiXCR on the PCR reads; one entry per CDR3 protein. The sample comprises about 10,000 distinct CDR3 sequences, about 39% of which are singletons, and approximately 22% rests with the top ten. Material: tumor tissue. The clonotype originates from a male donor with retroperitoneal liposarcoma.

This chain's CDR3 is CASSRAGGVYNEQYF. For the CDR3, the DNA is TGTGCCAGCAGTCGAGCGGGAGGGGTCTACAATGAGCAGTACTTC. The V and J genes are TRBV6-6 and TRBJ2-5, with 10 bases fitting TRBD2. The V segment lost 5 bases and the J segment 11 bases; nucleotides outside the gene matches: 14. Germline V gene lookup returns CDR1 MNHNY and CDR2 SVGAGI (reference sequence). The CDR3 has 15 residues.